This TCR beta chain was observed in a study of early T cells in non-severe SARS-CoV-2 infection. Background on the study: The input, bulk RNA from unsorted whole blood, was sequenced, and chains were unpaired. Study-wide findings and caveats: VDJdb matching, biased toward anti-spike CD8 responses, missed private and CD4 specificities.

This clonotype was seen more than once but under ten times. Antigen: not known. Researchers tagged individual cDNA molecules with unique molecular identifiers. From the 5' RACE reads, TCRdb called clonotypes with MiXCR, one entry per CDR3 protein. The sample lists about 94,000 distinct CDR3 sequences, around 13% occurring once. Germline CDR1 MGHRA, CDR2 YSYEKL. The V end lost 4 bases, the J end lost 4 bases, and 22 bases lay between the germline ends. The CDR3 extends over 17 amino acids. The TCR was taken from an adult who was a healthcare worker with PCR-confirmed SARS-CoV-2 infection or an uninfected control (not recorded which). This chain joins TRBV4-1 and TRBJ1-1; D is undetermined. Sequencing was carried out using whole blood. The CDR3 nucleotides read TGCGCCAGCAGCCGCTCCGGGTCCTATATTGGGAGCACTGAAGCTTTCTTT. The encoded protein is CASSRSGSYIGSTEAFF.